One and the same sample provided the 3 T cell receptor beta chains below, sequenced in a study of blood T cell repertoires in COVID-19. This table comes from immunoSEQ multiplex PCR, and its TCRdb copy is limited to in-frame clones, with some not included. Of more than 250,000 clones in the sample, roughly 85% were seen once. What was sequenced was peripheral blood. All receptors come from a man in his fifties with active or convalescent COVID-19.

This sequence joins TRBV18 and TRBJ2-1; 8 nucleotides align to TRBD1. The CDR3 is 12 amino acids. Trimming cost V 3 bases and J 12 bases; bases outside gene matches: 4. The germline gives CDR1 KGHSH, CDR2 LQKENI. The CDR3 region is CASSPGQGPQFF. CDR3 in DNA: TGTGCCAGCTCACCTGGACAGGGACCGCAGTTCTTC.

This rearrangement joins TRBV19 to TRBJ1-2; TRBD1 aligns across 7 bases. Germline CDR1 is LNHDA and CDR2 is SQIVND (reference sequence). V dropped 2 bases and J dropped 6; count of bases not matched to a gene: 12. The CDR3 is 16 residues long. CDR3 protein: CASSIPRSGTADGYTF. In DNA, the CDR3 is TGTGCCAGTAGTATACCGAGATCCGGGACAGCGGATGGCTACACCTTC.

The chain couples TRBV18 to TRBJ1-1; 7 positions match TRBD1. CDR3 length: 16 residues. Trimming took 6 bases from V and 4 from J; bases not matched to a gene: 14. Germline CDR1 and CDR2: KGHSH and LQKENI. CDR3 protein: CASSQSRQGVGTEAFF. In DNA form, the CDR3 reads TGTGCCAGCTCGCAATCACGCCAGGGGGTAGGCACTGAAGCTTTCTTT. Filled out from reference TRBV18 and TRBJ1-1, the complete variable domain reads NAGVMQNPRHLVRRRGQEARLRCSPMKGHSHVYWYRQLPEEGLKFMVYLQKENIIDESGMPKERFSAEFPKEGPSILRIQQVVRGDSAAYFCASSQSRQGVGTEAFFGQGTRLTVV.